A single sample is the source of the 28 T cell receptor beta chains below, sequenced in a study of glioma-infiltrating T cells after dendritic cell vaccination. This sample's time point: after dendritic cell vaccination, including at tumor progression/relapse. Profiling relied on immunoSEQ multiplex PCR, and the TCRdb table lists in-frame clones only, not all of them. The sample yields 100,000 to 120,000 clones, 90% seen once. The sample here was blood, taken after dendritic cell vaccination. The receptors shown here come from a human donor with glioblastoma.

To note about this clone: The same CDR3 is also encoded by other DNA sequences in this sample. This chain uses TRBV5-1 with TRBJ1-6; 12 bases match TRBD1. The V gene end was trimmed by 4 bases and the J gene end by 9 bases; junction bases not matched to a gene: 5. CDR3 size: 15 residues. Germline CDR1 reads SGHRS; CDR2 reads YFSETQ. The CDR3 sequence: CASSQGTGGLSPLHF. The CDR3 DNA reads TGCGCCAGCAGCCAGGGGACAGGGGGCCTTTCACCCCTCCACTTT.

A single count supports this clone. The rearrangement uses TRBV19 and TRBJ2-5; TRBD1 matches at 7 bases. The CDR3 contains 14 residues. Germline CDR1 and CDR2: LNHDA and SQIVND (reference sequence). Trimming removed 8 bases from V and 5 bases from J; junction bases left unmatched: 11. The CDR3: CASSPTGKGETQYF. CDR3 bases: TGTGCCAGTTCACCGACAGGGAAGGGGGAGACCCAGTACTTC.

CDR3 protein: CAINGGYGYTF. The CDR3 DNA reads as TGTGCCATCAACGGGGGCTATGGCTACACCTTC. V is TRBV6-1 and J is TRBJ1-2; tentatively, D is TRBD1 (5 bases). Germline loops: CDR1 MNHNS, CDR2 SASEGT. This CDR3 contains 11 residues. V lost 10 bases and J lost 4, with 10 bases in between.

The chain recombines TRBV2 with TRBJ2-7; a possible D gene is TRBD2 (6 bases). The CDR3 sequence is 14 residues long. Trimming cost V 2 bases and J 5 bases, with 13 bases left between them. Germline V CDR1 and CDR2: SNHLY, FYNNEI. The CDR3 protein is CASSELASVNEQYF. The CDR3 DNA reads as TGTGCCAGCAGTGAACTGGCTAGCGTAAACGAGCAGTACTTC.

A remark on this clone: Other DNA sequences of this sample code for an identical CDR3. J is TRBJ1-2 and V is TRBV5-8; the match to TRBD1 covers 7 bases. The CDR3 contains 13 residues. V lost 5 bases, J lost 5 bases, and 6 bases stayed unmatched. Germline CDR1 is SGHTS and CDR2 is YDEGEE. In nucleotides, the CDR3 is TGTGCCAGCAGTAGGACAGGTCCGTATGGCTACACCTTC. Its translation: CASSRTGPYGYTF.

CDR3 sequence reads: CASSESTGEGEQYF. DNA of the CDR3: TGCGCCAGCAGTGAGTCGACGGGGGAGGGCGAGCAGTACTTC. V and J are TRBV10-1 and TRBJ2-7; 7 bases map to TRBD2. The J segment lost 6 bases and the V segment lost 0 bases, leaving 5 bases of the junction unmatched. CDR1 is WNHNN, CDR2 SYGVQD, per germline (reference sequence). This CDR3 contains 14 residues.

The V call is TRBV25-1, the J call TRBJ1-4, with D possibly matching TRBD1 (5 bases). V lost 4 bases to trimming and J lost 8 bases, with 20 bases between them. CDR1 is MGHDK and CDR2 is SYGVNS in the germline V gene. The CDR3 loop spans 16 amino acids. DNA of the CDR3: TGTGCCAGCAGTGGGGGGGATCTCCCGGGGAGAGAAAAACTGTTTTTT. Residues: CASSGGDLPGREKLFF.

The gene calls are TRBV7-9 and TRBJ1-2; 10 bases map to TRBD1. This CDR3 contains 15 residues. V shed 5 bases, J shed 4 bases, and the junction held 7 bases outside the gene matches. The germline gives CDR1 SEHNR, CDR2 FQNEAQ (reference sequence). The CDR3 region has the DNA TGTGCCAGCAGCCAAACAGGGGACAGGGGCTATGGCTACACCTTC. Its protein is CASSQTGDRGYGYTF. The full variable domain, rest sourced from reference TRBV7-9 and TRBJ1-2, is DTGVSQNPRHKITKRGQNVTFRCDPISEHNRLYWYRQTLGQGPEFLTYFQNEAQLEKSRLLSDRFSAERPKGSFSTLEIQRTEQGDSAMYLCASSQTGDRGYGYTFGSGTRLTVV.

The chain is built from TRBV13 and TRBJ1-1; TRBD1 matches 8 bases. The V segment lost 5 bases and the J segment 1 base; nucleotides outside the gene matches: 6. The length of the CDR3 is 15 residues. Looked up from germline, CDR1 is PRHDT and CDR2 is FYEKMQ (reference sequence). The CDR3 DNA sequence: TGTGCCAGCAGCCCCTGGACAGGGAAGAACACTGAAGCTTTCTTT. This codes for CASSPWTGKNTEAFF.

This clone was seen only a few times. V gene TRBV29-1 combines with J gene TRBJ1-5, with D possibly matching TRBD1 (6 bases). CDR1 and CDR2 from the germline V gene are SQVTM and ANQGSEA. The CDR3 covers 14 residues. The V gene lost 7 bases and the J gene lost 0 bases, with 13 bases spanning the gap. The CDR3 sequence: CSAAKGDSNQPQHF. The CDR3 bases are TGCAGCGCTGCGAAGGGGGATAGCAATCAGCCCCAGCATTTT.

J is TRBJ2-7 and V is TRBV5-5, with 7 bases matching TRBD1. CDR3 length: 16 amino acids. J lost 0 bases, V lost 0 bases, and 6 bases had no gene match. In germline, CDR1 is SGHKS, CDR2 YYEKEE (reference sequence). CDR3 in amino acids: CASSLASQGSSYEQYF. CDR3 sequence (DNA): TGTGCCAGCAGCTTGGCCTCACAGGGGAGCTCCTACGAGCAGTACTTC.

The rearrangement uses TRBV5-6 and TRBJ1-1; 9 bases fit TRBD1. Germline lookup yields CDR1 SGHDT and CDR2 YYEEEE. This CDR3 is 13 amino acids long. V was clipped by 6 bases and J by 5 bases; unmatched bases: 5. The CDR3 protein is CASMHRGPTEAFF. The CDR3 nucleotides are TGTGCCAGCATGCACAGGGGGCCGACTGAAGCTTTCTTT.

The chain couples TRBV19 to TRBJ1-1; D gene unclear. This CDR3 comprises 15 residues. V dropped 2 bases and J dropped 0 bases, with 10 bases sitting between them. Germline loops: CDR1 LNHDA, CDR2 SQIVND (reference sequence). CDR3 in DNA: TGTGCCAGTAGTATACTGGGCAGCTTGAACACTGAAGCTTTCTTT. Its translation: CASSILGSLNTEAFF.

The V gene is TRBV2, the J gene TRBJ1-1; D gene uncertain. The germline CDR1 and CDR2 sequences are SNHLY and FYNNEI. The CDR3 has 11 amino acids. V was clipped by 5 bases and J by 6 bases, with 7 bases between them. The CDR3 DNA reads TGTGCCAGCAGTCGAGGGCCTGAAGCTTTCTTT. It yields the protein CASSRGPEAFF.

This chain uses TRBV29-1 with TRBJ2-3; TRBD2 matches at 9 bases. Per the germline V gene, CDR1 is SQVTM and CDR2 is ANQGSEA. Trimming cost V 1 base and J 5 bases; bases outside gene matches: 10. The CDR3 has 16 amino acids. The CDR3 nucleotides are TGCAGCGTTGAAGGGGTAGCGGGAGCGCCTTTAGATACGCAGTATTTT. Translated: CSVEGVAGAPLDTQYF.

The chain has TRBV5-8 and TRBJ1-5, with a tentative D call TRBD1 (6 bases). V lost 1 base, J lost 0 bases, and 20 bases lay in between. Germline lookup yields CDR1 SGHTS and CDR2 YDEGEE. The CDR3 length is 19 residues. The CDR3 bases are TGTGCCAGCAGCTTGCTACAGGGAATATCAGTAGCTAGCAATCAGCCCCAGCATTTT. This gives the protein CASSLLQGISVASNQPQHF. Full variable domain (remainder filled in from reference TRBV5-8 and TRBJ1-5): EAGVTQSPTHLIKTRGQQATLRCSPISGHTSVYWYQQALGLGLQFLLWYDEGEERNRGNFPPRFSGRQFPNYSSELNVNALELEDSALYLCASSLLQGISVASNQPQHFGDGTRLSIL.

V gene TRBV5-1 combines with J gene TRBJ2-5, with 7 bases matching TRBD2. Losses at the gene ends were 1 base for V and 4 bases for J; bases not matched to a gene: 7. The CDR3 extends over 15 amino acids. Germline V gives CDR1 SGHRS, CDR2 YFSETQ. CDR3 coding DNA: TGCGCCAGCAGCTTGATGAGCGGGGAGGGAGAGACCCAGTACTTC. Its translation is CASSLMSGEGETQYF.

The rearrangement links TRBV4-1 to TRBJ1-1; D is undetermined. Germline V gene lookup returns CDR1 MGHRA and CDR2 YSYEKL. Deletions cut 0 bases from V and 1 base from J, with 9 bases between. CDR3 length equals 15 residues. CDR3 sequence reads: CASSQEGRQNTEAFF. In DNA, the CDR3 is TGCGCCAGCAGCCAAGAAGGCAGGCAGAACACTGAAGCTTTCTTT.

The V and J genes are TRBV29-1 and TRBJ1-3; tentatively, D is TRBD1 (5 bases). The CDR3 is 14 amino acids. V was shortened by 7 bases and J by 8 bases, with 21 bases between the two germline ends. Germline-derived CDR1 and CDR2 are SQVTM and ANQGSEA. The CDR3 DNA follows: TGCAGCGCTCAACACCCACCAGGGTCCCACACCATATATTTT. Translating it yields CSAQHPPGSHTIYF. Full variable domain (remainder filled in from reference TRBV29-1 and TRBJ1-3): SAVISQKPSRDICQRGTSLTIQCQVDSQVTMMFWYRQQPGQSLTLIATANQGSEATYESGFVIDKFPISRPNLTFSTLTVSNMSPEDSSIYLCSAQHPPGSHTIYFGEGSWLTVV.

The J gene is TRBJ2-1, the V gene TRBV11-2, with a tentative D call TRBD2 (6 bases). V shed 6 bases and J shed 2 bases, with 17 bases lying between them. Germline V CDR1 and CDR2: SGHAT, FQNNGV. The CDR3 extends over 16 amino acids. CDR3 sequence: CASSWRAAATYNEQFF. CDR3 coding DNA: TGTGCCAGCAGTTGGAGGGCGGCTGCCACCTACAATGAGCAGTTCTTC.

V usage is TRBV5-5 and J usage is TRBJ1-5; no definite D call. Germline V gene lookup returns CDR1 SGHKS and CDR2 YYEKEE (reference sequence). The CDR3 is made up of 15 amino acids. V lost 2 bases and J lost 0, with 9 bases in between. The CDR3 nucleotides are TGTGCCAGCAGCTTCGCAGGCAATAGCAATCAGCCCCAGCATTTT. Translation: CASSFAGNSNQPQHF.

V and J are TRBV5-1 and TRBJ1-1; D is perhaps TRBD1 (6 bases). The length of the CDR3 is 14 residues. V lost 4 bases and J 7 bases, leaving 17 bases between the germline ends. Germline V gene sequence: CDR1 SGHRS, CDR2 YFSETQ. The CDR3 sequence: CASSRGGKVDEAFF. The CDR3 DNA reads as TGCGCCAGCAGCAGGGGGGGCAAGGTCGATGAAGCTTTCTTT.

The chain has TRBV21-1 and TRBJ1-1; the table's D call of TRBD1 was not tested on the DNA. TRBV21-1 is described as a pseudogene. The CDR3 consists of 18 residues. The CDR3 DNA sequence: TGTGCCAGCAGCGTGTACCGGGACAGGGGATTACCTAACACTGAAGCTTTCTTT. Protein product: CASSVYRDRGLPNTEAFF.

This clone was seen just once. The gene calls are TRBV11-3 and TRBJ2-1, with 7 nucleotides matching TRBD2. The J segment lost 5 bases and the V segment lost 5 bases, leaving 12 bases of the junction unmatched. The germline V gene has CDR1 SGHNT and CDR2 YENEEA. CDR3 length equals 16 residues. For the CDR3, the DNA is TGTGCCAGCAGCCCCCGGGGTAGCGGGTATGACAATGAGCAGTTCTTC. Encoded protein: CASSPRGSGYDNEQFF.

V gene TRBV30 combines with J gene TRBJ1-2; 10 bases are a match to TRBD1. The CDR3 consists of 11 residues. V gave up 6 bases and J gave up 12 bases; unmatched junction bases: 7. Germline lookup yields CDR1 GTSNPN and CDR2 SVGIG (reference sequence). The CDR3 spells CACHRDRGHTF. The CDR3 DNA is TGTGCCTGTCACCGGGACAGGGGTCACACCTTC. Full variable domain (remainder filled in from reference TRBV30 and TRBJ1-2): SQTIHQWPATLVQPVGSPLSLECTVEGTSNPNLYWYRQAAGRGLQLLFYSVGIGQISSEVPQNLSASRPQDRQFILSSKKLLLSDSGFYLCACHRDRGHTFGSGTRLTVV.

This chain connects TRBV2 to TRBJ2-5, with 9 bases lining up with TRBD1. Per germline, CDR1 SNHLY and CDR2 FYNNEI. There are 14 residues in the CDR3. Trimming cost V 8 bases and J 5 bases; bases outside gene matches: 9. The CDR3 protein is CASGGTGSLETQYF. CDR3 in DNA: TGTGCCAGCGGGGGGACAGGGAGTTTGGAGACCCAGTACTTC.

This rearrangement joins TRBV5-6 to TRBJ1-6, with TRBD1 matching over 10 bases. The germline V gene has CDR1 SGHDT and CDR2 YYEEEE. V lost 3 bases and J lost 9; bases outside the gene matches: 6. The CDR3 is 15 residues long. The CDR3 sequence is CASSSGQGVFSPLHF. Written as DNA, the CDR3 is TGTGCCAGCAGCTCAGGACAGGGGGTATTTTCACCCCTCCACTTT.

This clone has only a few counts. The chain links TRBV9 to TRBJ2-7, with 7 bases lining up with TRBD1. The CDR3 has 14 amino acids. V shed 2 bases and J 2 bases; nucleotides not matched to a gene: 4. Germline V gene data show CDR1 as SGDLS and CDR2 as YYNGEE. CDR3 sequence reads: CASSVGQATYEQYF. The CDR3 coding sequence is TGTGCCAGCAGCGTCGGACAGGCTACCTACGAGCAGTACTTC. The variable domain in full, completed from reference TRBV9 and TRBJ2-7, reads DSGVTQTPKHLITATGQRVTLRCSPRSGDLSVYWYQQSLDQGLQFLIQYYNGEERAKGNILERFSAQQFPDLHSELNLSSLELGDSALYFCASSVGQATYEQYFGPGTRLTVT.